The 17 T cell receptor beta chains presented below share a single source sample, sequenced in a study of early T cells in non-severe SARS-CoV-2 infection. Each CDR3 protein is one row after TCRdb ran MiXCR on the 5' RACE reads. The sample consists of some 61,000 distinct CDR3 sequences, 8% to 13% of them appearing once. Sequenced input: whole blood. All receptors derive from an adult who was a healthcare worker with PCR-confirmed SARS-CoV-2 infection or an uninfected control (not recorded which).

This clonotype occurred a few times. V usage is TRBV6-5 and J usage is TRBJ2-2; 10 bases agree with TRBD1. The V gene end was trimmed by 0 bases and the J gene end by 8 bases; junction bases not matched to a gene: 12. CDR3 size: 18 residues. CDR1 is MNHEY, CDR2 SVGAGI, per germline. CDR3 amino acids: CASSYSWPGQGPRGELFF. The CDR3 region has the DNA TGTGCCAGCAGTTACTCGTGGCCGGGACAGGGGCCTAGGGGGGAGCTGTTTTTT.

The chain is built from TRBV7-2 and TRBJ2-1; D is perhaps TRBD1 (6 bases). The CDR3 consists of 15 residues. Trimming removed 5 bases at V and 0 bases at J, with 11 bases between. Looked up from germline, CDR1 is SGHTA and CDR2 is FQGNSA. The CDR3 is CASSALGGSYNEQFF. Written as DNA, the CDR3 is TGTGCCAGCAGCGCCCTAGGGGGCTCCTACAATGAGCAGTTCTTC. The variable domain in full, completed from reference TRBV7-2 and TRBJ2-1, reads GAGVSQSPSNKVTEKGKDVELRCDPISGHTALYWYRQSLGQGLEFLIYFQGNSAPDKSGLPSDRFSAERTGGSVSTLTIQRTQQEDSAVYLCASSALGGSYNEQFFGPGTRLTVL.

This clonotype was counted many times. The chain is built from TRBV12-5 and TRBJ1-3, with D possibly TRBD1 on 6 matching bases. This CDR3 has 16 residues. Deletions cut 2 bases from V and 0 bases from J, with 11 bases between. The V gene's germline CDR1 is LGHNT and CDR2 FRNRAP. CDR3 region: CASGLKDRSSGNTIYF. The CDR3 DNA is TGTGCTAGTGGTTTGAAGGACAGAAGCTCTGGAAACACCATATATTTT.

This clonotype was seen ten or more times. V and J are TRBV24-1 and TRBJ2-3; TRBD1 aligns across 10 bases. Germline lookup yields CDR1 KGHDR and CDR2 SFDVKD. There are 15 residues in the CDR3. The ends lost 3 bases at V and 4 bases at J; junction bases unmatched: 3. The CDR3: CATSDGGQGSDTQYF. For the CDR3, the DNA is TGTGCCACCAGTGATGGGGGACAGGGGTCAGATACGCAGTATTTT.

The chain has TRBV30 and TRBJ2-3, with TRBD2 matching over 13 bases. Germline loops: CDR1 GTSNPN, CDR2 SVGIG (reference sequence). Unmatched junction bases numbered 7, after V lost 2 bases and J lost 2 bases. The CDR3 sequence is 17 residues long. CDR3 loop: CAWSLGTSGTLTDTQYF. As DNA, the CDR3 is TGTGCCTGGAGTCTTGGGACTAGCGGGACCCTCACAGATACGCAGTATTTT.

There are many counts of this clonotype. The V call is TRBV14, the J call TRBJ1-1; D call uncertain. V was trimmed by 1 base and J by 1 base, leaving 7 bases between them. The CDR3 contains 14 residues. Germline values: CDR1 SGHDN, CDR2 FVKESK. The CDR3, as DNA: TGTGCCAGCAGCCAAGTTAGAGCGAACACTGAAGCTTTCTTT. Translated: CASSQVRANTEAFF.

This clonotype was seen many times. This rearrangement joins TRBV28 to TRBJ2-2; the D gene is possibly TRBD2 (5 bases). CDR3 size: 14 residues. V was shortened by 8 bases and J by 4 bases, with 14 bases between the two germline ends. The V gene's germline CDR1 is MDHEN and CDR2 SYDVKM. DNA for the CDR3: TGTGCCAGCCTTCCTCCCGCGGGCACCGGGGAGCTGTTTTTT. It codes for CASLPPAGTGELFF.

The rearrangement uses TRBV5-5 and TRBJ2-5, with 11 bases fitting TRBD2. The V gene end was trimmed by 0 bases and the J gene end by 5 bases; junction bases not matched to a gene: 3. CDR1 is SGHKS and CDR2 is YYEKEE in the germline V gene (reference sequence). This CDR3 contains 15 residues. This CDR3 is CASSLEGLAAETQYF. In DNA, the CDR3 is TGTGCCAGCAGCTTGGAGGGACTAGCGGCGGAGACCCAGTACTTC.

This clonotype was recorded a few times. The chain couples TRBV12-3 or TRBV12-4 to TRBJ1-2; D not certain. V lost 2 bases and J 8 bases, leaving 9 bases between the germline ends. The CDR3 extends over 12 amino acids. The CDR3 loop reads CASSLRVWGYTF. DNA of the CDR3: TGTGCCAGCAGTTTAAGGGTCTGGGGCTACACCTTC.

This clonotype appeared many times. The CDR3 spells CASSYGVVGELFF. The CDR3 coding sequence is TGTGCCAGCAGCTACGGAGTCGTCGGGGAGCTGTTTTTT. The V and J genes are TRBV3-1 and TRBJ2-2; D gene ambiguous. The CDR3 runs to 13 residues. Trimming removed 5 bases at V and 7 bases at J, with 11 bases between. Germline CDR1 and CDR2: LGHDT and YNNKEL (reference sequence).

This clonotype was picked up a small number of times. This chain uses TRBV4-3 with TRBJ1-4; maybe TRBD1 (6 bases). Trimming left V 4 bases short and J 8 bases short, with 17 bases between. The CDR3 totals 15 residues. Germline CDR1 LGHNA, CDR2 YSLEER. Here the CDR3 reads CASSPDFGGAEKLFF. CDR3 sequence (DNA): TGCGCCAGCAGCCCTGACTTCGGGGGCGCAGAAAAACTGTTTTTT.

This clonotype was counted at least ten times. This rearrangement joins TRBV12-3 or TRBV12-4 to TRBJ1-5, with 10 bases lining up with TRBD1. V gave up 5 bases and J gave up 6 bases; unmatched junction bases: 4. The CDR3 is made up of 14 amino acids. CDR3 bases: TGTGCCAGCAGTATAGGGACAGGGGTTCAGCCCCAGCATTTT. Encoded protein: CASSIGTGVQPQHF.

The V and J genes are TRBV3-1 and TRBJ2-5; TRBD2 agrees at 12 bases. V trimming: 6 bases; J trimming: 3 bases; junction bases outside the gene matches: 5. The germline V gene encodes CDR1 LGHDT and CDR2 YNNKEL (reference sequence). This CDR3 region has 15 residues. The CDR3 loop reads CASRRLAGAEETQYF. Here the CDR3 DNA reads TGTGCCAGCAGGCGACTAGCGGGAGCCGAAGAGACCCAGTACTTC.

This clonotype appeared many times. This chain's CDR3 is CASSPVWTSGRNEQFF. In nucleotides, the CDR3 is TGTGCCAGCAGCCCCGTTTGGACTAGCGGGAGAAATGAGCAGTTCTTC. The chain is built from TRBV7-9 and TRBJ2-1; 13 nucleotides align to TRBD2. Germline values: CDR1 SEHNR, CDR2 FQNEAQ (reference sequence). This CDR3 spans 16 amino acids. After removal of 5 bases from V and 7 bases from J, the junction contained 8 bases not matched to a gene.

The chain carries TRBV11-3 and TRBJ2-2, with 11 nucleotides matching TRBD1. The CDR3 runs to 16 residues. Germline V gives CDR1 SGHNT, CDR2 YENEEA. Losses at the gene ends were 5 bases for V and 0 bases for J; bases not matched to a gene: 2. The CDR3 sequence: CASSGTGGTNTGELFF. In DNA, the CDR3 is TGTGCCAGCAGCGGGACAGGGGGAACGAACACCGGGGAGCTGTTTTTT.

The rearrangement links TRBV9 to TRBJ2-7; maybe TRBD2 (5 bases). This CDR3 contains 14 residues. Germline lookup yields CDR1 SGDLS and CDR2 YYNGEE. The V end was cut by 0 bases, the J end by 2 bases, with 9 bases between. In DNA form, the CDR3 reads TGTGCCAGCAGCGTAGGCAGCGGTCCCTACGAGCAGTACTTC. Amino acids: CASSVGSGPYEQYF.

The rearrangement uses TRBV5-5 and TRBJ1-1; D is undetermined. CDR1 is SGHKS, CDR2 YYEKEE, per germline (reference sequence). CDR3 length: 14 amino acids. V was shortened by 0 bases and J by 4 bases, with 10 bases between the two germline ends. CDR3 sequence reads: CASSLEGSGTEAFF. The DNA for the CDR3 is TGTGCCAGCAGCTTGGAGGGCTCGGGCACTGAAGCTTTCTTT. The variable domain in full, with the rest retrieved from reference TRBV5-5 and TRBJ1-1, is DAGVTQSPTHLIKTRGQQVTLRCSPISGHKSVSWYQQVLGQGPQFIFQYYEKEERGRGNFPDRFSARQFPNYSSELNVNALLLGDSALYLCASSLEGSGTEAFFGQGTRLTVV.